Detailed here is one T cell receptor (beta chain). Which antigen it targets is not known. There are no base qualities to consult, and no much larger clone falls within one base. Using the deep immunoSEQ assay, TCR CDR3 regions were amplified from genomic DNA by multiplex PCR. Genomic DNA extracted from each cell subset was distributed evenly over all wells of several immunoSEQ 96-well plates, and each plate served as one replicate. For sorted subsets, around 200 ng genomic DNA, equal to 25,000 to 35,000 T cell genomes, was loaded into each replicate PCR. Purified libraries were measured with a Qubit 3.0 fluorometer, size-checked on a Bioanalyzer 2100, and measured again with the KAPA Library Quantification kit. Every immunoSEQ 96-well plate was sequenced on a dedicated single-read 150-cycle Illumina NextSeq 550 flow cell. The authors' analysis ran thus. Because the immunoSEQ output held only junctional sequences and lacked quality scores, the filtering could not match the filtering applied to full-length reads. Sequences were annotated with PyIR, a Python wrapper for IgBLAST v1.9, and V/J genes and CDR3 were assigned using IMGT germline references. Any read was removed if the V/J assignment was weak (E-value above 1e-6), the CDR3 was missing, or the read contained stop codons, out-of-frame junctions, or ambiguous translated residues. A V3J clonotype was defined by an identical inferred V gene, J gene, and CDR3 amino acid sequence. Percentage overlap between repertoires was computed as shared unique clonotypes divided by the size of the smaller repertoire. Repertoire richness was assessed with RTK rarefaction, the Chao1 estimator, and Recon v2.1 estimates of unobserved clonotypes. Generation probabilities were computed with OLGA for all TCRbeta clonotypes obtained by the gDNA method from several donors. TCRdb stores this immuneACCESS table with in-frame sequences only. Part of the clones is absent; in the studies checked, under half of the shortfall reflects unresolved V genes, and no reason is known for the rest. V and J calls and clone size are as listed in that table; D and trimming were resolved from the DNA. The sample data list a few million clones, and 85% to 95% of these were observed just once. The biggest ten clones account for 0.39% of the sample.

The data were taken from a study of shared clonotypes between healthy human individuals (dated by TCRdb to 2020 to 2022). Study-level background: Two women and three men aged 18 to 49 years were included in the cohort. Different laboratories and diverse techniques were used to prepare libraries and sequence TCR repertoires, to increase sequencing depth and limit assay-specific biases. Each donor's leukapheresis produced roughly between about 0.8 and 10 billion PBMCs. To estimate repertoire size and how much clonotypes are shared between individuals, the study performed deep sequencing of blood TCR repertoires from about five healthy adults. For each donor, three plates each were used for CD4 naive and CD4 memory, two plates were used for CD8 naive, and one plate was used for CD8 memory. Overall results and qualifications from the work: Approximately 5% of naive CD4, 3.5% of naive CD8, 2% to 2.5% of memory CD4, and 0.4% of memory CD8 clonotypes were shared across several donors. Only blood was sampled, and tissue TCR repertoires likely differ from those in blood. The small number of donors limited the genetic and exposure-history diversity represented. Pairwise subsampling led to the expectation that sequencing depth would affect the degree of clonotype sharing among donors. Clonotypes shared by all four sorted-subset donors showed higher generation probabilities than non-shared clonotypes. Estimated clonotype richness was generally larger for naive than for memory subsets. Incomplete sequencing was indicated by rarefaction of sorted-subset datasets, despite the large sequencing depth.

Donors were healthy HIV-negative adults with no recently reported acute infections or vaccinations. Every donor was a Caucasian adult living in Nashville, Tennessee, USA. CD4+ T cells were enriched by magnetic negative selection; naive cells were then positively selected on CD45RA, and the negative fraction formed the memory subset. After blood collection by leukapheresis, PBMCs were isolated using Ficoll-Histopaque density gradient centrifugation and then cryopreserved in the vapor phase of liquid nitrogen. Analytical flow cytometry was used to check the purity and quantity of every magnetically sorted T cell population. Genomic DNA was isolated from each sorted fraction and quantified by UV absorbance on a Nanodrop 2000c. The junction carries 6 bases between V and J, which are trimmed by 5 bases and 4 bases respectively. CDR1 MNHEY and CDR2 SVGAGI are derived from the germline V gene. CDR3 length: 12 amino acids, cysteine to phenylalanine. The read is trimmed to its CDR3 DNA, 36 bases read in frame from base 1.

Sequenced sample: naive CD4+ T cells from PBMCs. This specimen's cell subset or site label, per the study, means: CD45RA+ positively selected. This sequence was found in a man between 18 and 35 years old in good health. Some clones in this sample may be carry-over from other donors' samples. Recombination joined TRBV6-5 with TRBJ1-5; the D gene identity is not certain. The CDR3 in this case is CASSPINQPQHF. The DNA reads TGTGCCAGCAGTCCTATTAATCAGCCCCAGCATTTT.